This passage covers 14 T cell receptor beta chains from one sample sequenced in a study of blood T cell repertoires in COVID-19. The table came from immunoSEQ multiplex PCR; TCRdb's copy has only in-frame clones and leaves some out. In the table there are approximately 70,000 clones, less than 80% of which are singletons. What was sequenced was peripheral blood. These receptors were taken from a man aged 60 to 69 with active or convalescent COVID-19.

The chain recombines TRBV4-3 with TRBJ1-6; no clear D gene. V lost 0 bases and J lost 16, with 16 bases in between. Germline V CDR1 and CDR2: LGHNA, YSLEER. The CDR3 spans 14 residues. The CDR3 protein is CASSQESSSGMLHF. CDR3 nucleotides: TGCGCCAGCAGCCAAGAGTCCAGTTCGGGAATGCTCCACTTT.

This clone has only one observation. This chain joins TRBV5-1 and TRBJ2-4, with 7 nucleotides matching TRBD2. The CDR3 is 14 residues long. Unmatched junction bases numbered 13, after V lost 5 bases and J lost 11 bases. CDR1 and CDR2 from the germline V gene are SGHRS and YFSETQ. The CDR3 loop reads CASSTAGNPLFQYF. In DNA, the CDR3 is TGCGCCAGCAGTACAGCGGGGAACCCTCTCTTTCAGTACTTC.

The V and J genes are TRBV10-3 and TRBJ1-1, with TRBD1 identical over 8 bases. The V gene end was trimmed by 10 bases and the J gene end by 5 bases; junction bases not matched to a gene: 9. Looked up from germline, CDR1 is ENHRY and CDR2 is SYGVKD. The CDR3 is 13 residues long. In DNA form, the CDR3 reads TGTGCCAGCACCAGGGGGCGCGATACTGAAGCTTTCTTT. It translates to CASTRGRDTEAFF.

The genes are TRBV7-9 and TRBJ1-6, with 9 nucleotides matching TRBD1. The germline gives CDR1 SEHNR, CDR2 FQNEAQ (reference sequence). Trimming took 5 bases from V and 4 from J; bases not matched to a gene: 6. The CDR3 loop spans 16 amino acids. CDR3 protein: CASSGYRGPYNSPLHF. CDR3 coding DNA: TGTGCCAGCAGCGGCTACAGGGGGCCATATAATTCACCCCTCCACTTT.

J is TRBJ2-7 and V is TRBV7-2; TRBD1 matches 7 bases. This CDR3 has 15 amino acids. Unmatched junction bases numbered 6, after V lost 4 bases and J lost 0 bases. The germline V gene has CDR1 SGHTA and CDR2 FQGNSA. For the CDR3, the DNA is TGTGCCAGCAGCTCTTATGGGACAGCCTCCTACGAGCAGTACTTC. This gives the protein CASSSYGTASYEQYF.

The chain couples TRBV3-1 (or the pseudogene TRBV3-2) to TRBJ1-5; no clear D. Trimming cost V 1 base and J 9 bases, with 7 bases left between them. The CDR3 is 12 amino acids. Germline CDR1 is LGHDT and CDR2 is YNNKEL (reference sequence). Here the CDR3 reads CASSQGTGPQHF. The CDR3 region has the DNA TGTGCCAGCAGCCAAGGAACTGGGCCCCAGCATTTT.

The rearrangement joins TRBV28 to TRBJ2-2; D is unclear. Trimming cost V 6 bases and J 3 bases, with 14 bases left between them. In germline, CDR1 is MDHEN, CDR2 SYDVKM. This CDR3 has 15 residues. The CDR3 DNA follows: TGTGCCAGCAGATCTTGGTCTGCGGACACCGGGGAGCTGTTTTTT. Its translation is CASRSWSADTGELFF.

The chain recombines TRBV6-6 with TRBJ1-6, with 10 bases aligning to TRBD1. The J segment lost 6 bases and the V segment lost 4 bases, leaving 3 bases of the junction unmatched. Germline values: CDR1 MNHNY, CDR2 SVGAGI (reference sequence). This CDR3 has 15 residues. Written as DNA, the CDR3 is TGTGCCAGCAGTTTCCGGGACAGGGGTAATTCACCCCTCCACTTT. Translating it yields CASSFRDRGNSPLHF.

This clone has just a few counts. The chain links TRBV6-6 to TRBJ2-7, with 7 bases matching TRBD2. CDR1 and CDR2 (germline): MNHNY, SVGAGI (reference sequence). The CDR3 has 14 amino acids. With V trimmed by 2 bases and J by 2 bases, 3 bases remained unmatched. CDR3 protein: CASSYREAPYEQYF. The DNA for the CDR3 is TGTGCCAGCAGTTACCGGGAGGCTCCCTACGAGCAGTACTTC.

The chain is built from TRBV27 and TRBJ2-7; unclear D gene. V lost 8 bases and J lost 2, with 13 bases in between. This CDR3 region has 13 residues. Germline V lookup: CDR1 MNHEY, CDR2 SMNVEV (reference sequence). In nucleotides, the CDR3 is TGTGCCAGCCATACCGCGGCCGCCTACGAGCAGTACTTC. Translating it yields CASHTAAAYEQYF.

Only a few counts were recorded for this clone. This chain connects TRBV28 to TRBJ1-6; no clear D. This CDR3 spans 15 amino acids. The germline V and J ends were trimmed by 8 bases and 4 bases, with 15 bases remaining between them. CDR1 and CDR2 from the germline V gene are MDHEN and SYDVKM. CDR3 bases: TGTGCCAGCGCGGCGGAGGTCGGTTATAATTCACCCCTCCACTTT. This gives the protein CASAAEVGYNSPLHF.

As concerns this clone: The junction departs from germline at one end; a sequencing error may be responsible. The chain links TRBV15 to TRBJ1-1; TRBD1 matches at 7 bases. CDR1 LNHNV and CDR2 YYDKDF come from the germline V gene (reference sequence). CDR3 length: 16 residues. In DNA form, the CDR3 reads TGTGCCACCAGCAGGGGAACCCGGGGACAGAACGCTGAAGCTTTCTTT. Encoded protein: CATSRGTRGQNAEAFF. Looking up the rest from reference TRBV15 and TRBJ1-1 gives the full variable domain: DAMVIQNPRYQVTQFGKPVTLSCSQTLNHNVMYWYQQKSSQAPKLLFHYYDKDFNNEADTPDNFQSRRPNTSFCFLDIRSPGLGDTAMYLCATSRGTRGQNAEAFFGQGTRLTVV.

A single count supports this clone. The V gene is TRBV11-2, the J gene TRBJ2-5, with 8 bases identical to TRBD1. Trimming took 5 bases from V and 2 from J; bases not matched to a gene: 4. This CDR3 has 14 residues. CDR1 is SGHAT, CDR2 FQNNGV, per germline. CDR3 in amino acids: CASSAWDRQETQYF. CDR3 bases: TGTGCCAGCAGCGCCTGGGACAGGCAAGAGACCCAGTACTTC.

The chain couples TRBV11-2 to TRBJ1-6, with D hard to call. V was pared by 0 bases and J by 10 bases, with 7 bases between. CDR1 is SGHAT and CDR2 is FQNNGV in the germline V gene. There are 13 residues in the CDR3. The CDR3: CASSLDNSSPLHF. Here the CDR3 DNA reads TGTGCCAGCAGCTTAGATAACTCCTCACCCCTCCACTTT.